These 20 T cell receptor beta chains came from one sample sequenced in a study of cytomegalovirus exposure and HLA in healthy donors (dated by TCRdb to about 2017). Libraries were prepared through the immunoSEQ multiplex PCR assay. A mixture of 60 forward primers for TCR Vbeta segments and 13 reverse primers for TCR Jbeta segments was used in the multiplex PCR. Held by TCRdb, this immuneACCESS table contains in-frame sequences only and omits some clones. Under half of the omission traces to an unresolved V gene where checked; the cause of the rest is unknown. This sample is represented by 95,000 to 100,000 clones; around 79% of them were singletons. Under 2% of the sample comes from the top ten. The sequencing sample was made of PBMCs. The receptors were gathered from a woman aged 40 to 50 in good health and CMV-seronegative.

This rearrangement joins TRBV9 to TRBJ2-3, with TRBD2 matching 11 bases. Losses at the gene ends were 3 bases for V and 4 bases for J; bases not matched to a gene: 1. Germline V gene lookup returns CDR1 SGDLS and CDR2 YYNGEE. The CDR3 sequence is 14 residues long. CDR3 DNA sequence: TGTGCCAGCAGCGAACTAGCGGGAGCAGATACGCAGTATTTT. Its translation is CASSELAGADTQYF.

This clone appeared a few times. This chain uses TRBV23-1 with TRBJ2-5; D is unresolved. TRBV23-1 is an ORF; its function is uncertain. This CDR3 is 14 amino acids long. V lost 7 bases, J lost 5 bases, and 17 bases lay in between. The CDR3 DNA reads TGCGCCAGCACCCCCAGACAAGGTGAGGAGACCCAGTACTTC. Amino acid sequence: CASTPRQGEETQYF.

The genes are TRBV27 and TRBJ1-2; 9 bases align to TRBD1. Germline-derived CDR1 and CDR2 are MNHEY and SMNVEV (reference sequence). The length of the CDR3 is 18 residues. V lost 1 base, J lost 4 bases, and 13 bases stayed unmatched. The CDR3 sequence: CASSLFSPRTGETYGYTF. The CDR3 coding sequence is TGTGCCAGCAGTTTATTCTCCCCTAGGACAGGGGAAACCTATGGCTACACCTTC.

The chain couples TRBV5-1 to TRBJ2-3; TRBD2 matches at 9 bases. The CDR3 is 16 amino acids. The germline CDR1 and CDR2 sequences are SGHRS and YFSETQ. V trimming: 3 bases; J trimming: 0 bases; junction bases outside the gene matches: 5. In DNA form, the CDR3 reads TGCGCCAGCAGCTGGTCTAGCGGGGAGAGCACAGATACGCAGTATTTT. It encodes CASSWSSGESTDTQYF.

The chain has TRBV7-9 and TRBJ2-1, with no clear D. V was cut by 5 bases and J by 2 bases, with 16 bases left in between. The CDR3 spans 16 residues. From germline, CDR1 is SEHNR and CDR2 FQNEAQ (reference sequence). The CDR3 DNA is TGTGCCAGCAGCACCTCCTCCGGTTTCGCCTACAATGAGCAGTTCTTC. It specifies CASSTSSGFAYNEQFF.

This clone was seen a handful of times. The chain couples TRBV4-1 to TRBJ2-7, with TRBD2 as a possible D gene (6 bases). This CDR3 is 15 amino acids long. Germline CDR1 is MGHRA and CDR2 is YSYEKL. Deletions cut 1 base from V and 2 bases from J, with 12 bases between. CDR3 sequence reads: CASSQGASEPYEQYF. In nucleotides, the CDR3 is TGCGCCAGCAGCCAAGGGGCTAGCGAACCCTACGAGCAGTACTTC.

The V and J genes are TRBV25-1 and TRBJ1-1, with D unclear. The germline V gene has CDR1 MGHDK and CDR2 SYGVNS. The CDR3 runs to 14 residues. Deletions cut 6 bases from V and 0 bases from J, with 11 bases between. The CDR3 DNA is TGTGCCAGCAGACGAACAGAAATGAACACTGAAGCTTTCTTT. Translation: CASRRTEMNTEAFF.

CDR3 region: CAIRGRGPDTDTQYF. The CDR3 DNA reads TGTGCCATCAGAGGCAGGGGGCCGGACACAGATACGCAGTATTTT. This chain connects TRBV10-3 to TRBJ2-3; 8 nucleotides agree with TRBD1. The V segment lost 6 bases and the J segment 2 bases; nucleotides outside the gene matches: 7. CDR1 and CDR2 (germline): ENHRY, SYGVKD. CDR3 length: 15 residues.

This sequence joins TRBV28 and TRBJ2-7, with a weak D call TRBD1 (5 bases). V lost 3 bases to trimming and J lost 0 bases, with 9 bases between them. Germline CDR1 reads MDHEN; CDR2 reads SYDVKM. The CDR3 runs to 14 residues. The CDR3 region is CASSFQGDSYEQYF. Written as DNA, the CDR3 is TGTGCCAGCAGTTTCCAGGGTGACTCCTACGAGCAGTACTTC.

The J gene is TRBJ2-1, the V gene TRBV6-5; D is perhaps TRBD2 (6 bases). The V gene lost 7 bases and the J gene lost 4 bases, with 14 bases spanning the gap. The germline V gene has CDR1 MNHEY and CDR2 SVGAGI. The CDR3 has 14 amino acids. CDR3 sequence (DNA): TGTGCCAGCAACGTACGGAGGGAATACAATGAGCAGTTCTTC. It codes for CASNVRREYNEQFF.

The chain recombines TRBV5-1 with TRBJ2-3, with 7 bases that match TRBD2. The CDR3 consists of 18 residues. V lost 3 bases to trimming and J lost 1 base; unmatched junction nucleotides: 14. Germline values: CDR1 SGHRS, CDR2 YFSETQ. The CDR3 sequence is CASSSLPGGLHGTDTQYF. The DNA for the CDR3 is TGCGCCAGCAGCTCCCTCCCGGGAGGACTGCATGGCACAGATACGCAGTATTTT.

This chain joins TRBV7-3 and TRBJ2-1; possible D gene TRBD1, 5 bases. The CDR3 length is 18 residues. The V end lost 1 base, the J end lost 4 bases, and 20 bases lay between the germline ends. Germline V gene lookup returns CDR1 SGHTA and CDR2 FQGTGA. The CDR3 region has the DNA TGTGCCAGCAGCTTAAGGTCGGGCTTCCAAGGGGAATACAATGAGCAGTTCTTC. It encodes CASSLRSGFQGEYNEQFF.

V and J are TRBV6-5 and TRBJ2-5; D is possibly TRBD2 (6 bases). The CDR3 covers 15 residues. The V and J ends lost 2 bases and 5 bases respectively, with 15 bases between them. Per germline, CDR1 MNHEY and CDR2 SVGAGI. This CDR3 is CASSYSGRVGETQYF. CDR3 in DNA: TGTGCCAGCAGTTACAGCGGGCGGGTGGGGGAGACCCAGTACTTC.

The chain employs TRBV7-2 and TRBJ2-5; D ambiguous. The CDR3 covers 13 residues. The germline CDR1 and CDR2 sequences are SGHTA and FQGNSA. The ends were cut back, 2 bases at V and 2 bases at J, with 6 bases in the middle. CDR3 in amino acids: CASSLLQQETQYF. The CDR3 nucleotides read TGTGCCAGCAGCTTATTACAGCAAGAGACCCAGTACTTC.

In its sample, this clone was seen a few times. The chain joins TRBV19 to TRBJ1-5; D uncertain. V lost 7 bases, J lost 2 bases, and 12 bases lay in between. The CDR3 is made up of 14 amino acids. From germline, CDR1 is LNHDA and CDR2 SQIVND (reference sequence). The CDR3 here is CASTTRGGNQPQHF. For the CDR3, the DNA is TGTGCCAGTACCACAAGAGGAGGCAATCAGCCCCAGCATTTT.

This clone appeared a few times. The chain has TRBV6-5 and TRBJ1-2, with 8 bases aligning to TRBD1. Germline-derived CDR1 and CDR2 are MNHEY and SVGAGI. The CDR3 covers 14 residues. The V and J ends lost 5 bases and 5 bases, in that order; junction bases with no gene match: 7. The chain's CDR3 is CASSPVGQGYGYTF. The CDR3 region has the DNA TGTGCCAGCAGTCCCGTAGGACAGGGATATGGCTACACCTTC.

This clone occurred once. V is TRBV10-3 and J is TRBJ2-7; possibly TRBD1 for D (6 bases). The CDR3 is 14 amino acids. Deletions cut 5 bases from V and 1 base from J, with 12 bases between. The germline CDR1 and CDR2 sequences are ENHRY and SYGVKD. The CDR3 region is CAISNKGDSYEQYF. CDR3 nucleotides: TGTGCCATCAGTAACAAGGGGGATTCCTACGAGCAGTACTTC.

The CDR3 protein is CASSFKPRGDVPYEQYF. CDR3 nucleotides: TGTGCCAGCAGCTTCAAACCCAGGGGCGACGTACCCTACGAGCAGTACTTC. The genes are TRBV7-6 and TRBJ2-5; TRBD1 might be the D (6 bases). The J call may be mistaken, given a closer DNA end match to TRBJ2-7. There are 17 residues in the CDR3. Germline V CDR1 and CDR2: SGHVS, FNYEAQ.

The table lists this clone with a few counts. This chain links TRBV7-9 with TRBJ2-5, with D perhaps matching TRBD1 (5 bases). V lost 6 bases, J lost 4 bases, and 9 bases lay in between. The CDR3 is 12 residues long. From germline, CDR1 is SEHNR and CDR2 FQNEAQ (reference sequence). This CDR3 is CASRGLGETQYF. For the CDR3, the DNA is TGTGCCAGCAGGGGGCTCGGAGAGACCCAGTACTTC.

In this sample, this clone turned up a few times. This chain links TRBV19 with TRBJ2-2, with a weak D call TRBD2 (5 bases). Trimming cost V 4 bases and J 4 bases, with 13 bases left between them. Germline lookup yields CDR1 LNHDA and CDR2 SQIVND (reference sequence). The CDR3 is 15 residues long. Here the CDR3 reads CASSSGPWGTGELFF. CDR3 nucleotides: TGTGCCAGTAGTAGCGGGCCTTGGGGCACCGGGGAGCTGTTTTTT.